Detailed here is one T cell receptor (beta chain). The sample comes from a study of CD8 T cells in Susac syndrome. Random hexamers were used to reverse transcribe the RNA input (about 0.45 to 1 ug). TCRdb re-called the immunoSEQ multiplex PCR reads with MiXCR, one entry per CDR3 protein. The profile shows about 60,000 distinct CDR3 sequences, around 90% of them singletons. The ends were cut back, 7 bases at V and 4 bases at J, with 13 bases in the middle. The germline V gene has CDR1 LNHNV and CDR2 YYDKDF (reference sequence). The CDR3 is 13 amino acids. This clonotype was sampled from a human donor in good health. The sequenced sample consisted of CD8+ T cells from PBMCs. V gene TRBV15 combines with J gene TRBJ1-1; D is undetermined. CDR3 in DNA: TGTGCCACCATATCGGGGTGGGGCACTGAAGCTTTCTTT. Protein: CATISGWGTEAFF.